Detailed here is one TCR beta chain. Its antigen is not yet known. The sample holds no much larger clone one base away, and base qualities are not on file. Donors were healthy HIV-negative adults with no recently reported acute infections or vaccinations. Every donor was a Caucasian adult residing in Nashville, Tennessee, USA. CD4+ T cells were enriched by magnetic negative selection; naive cells were then positively selected on CD45RA, and the negative fraction formed the memory subset. Blood was obtained by leukapheresis, after which PBMCs were separated by Ficoll-Histopaque density gradient centrifugation and cryopreserved in liquid nitrogen vapor phase. Analytical flow cytometry was used to check the purity and quantity of each magnetically sorted T cell population. Genomic DNA was isolated from each sorted fraction and quantified by UV absorbance on a Nanodrop 2000c. Using the deep immunoSEQ assay, multiplex PCR amplified TCR CDR3 regions from genomic DNA. Extracted genomic DNA from each cell subset was distributed evenly across all wells of several immunoSEQ 96-well plates, and each plate was treated as a replicate. For sorted subsets, each replicate PCR was loaded with approximately 190 ng genomic DNA, equivalent to about 30,000 T cell genomes. Purified libraries were measured with a Qubit 3.0 fluorometer, size-checked on a Bioanalyzer 2100, and measured again with the KAPA Library Quantification kit. Each immunoSEQ 96-well plate was sequenced on its own single-read 150-cycle Illumina NextSeq 550 flow cell. The study's own analysis went as follows. The immunoSEQ output contained only junctional sequences without quality scores, so filtering could not match that applied to full-length reads. To assign V/J genes and CDR3, sequences were annotated against IMGT germline references using PyIR, a Python wrapper for IgBLAST v1.9. Reads were removed for weak V/J assignments (E-value above 1e-6), missing CDR3, stop codons, out-of-frame junctions, or ambiguous translated residues. V3J clonotypes were defined as sequences sharing an identical inferred V gene, J gene, and CDR3 amino acid sequence. Percentage overlap between repertoires was computed as shared unique clonotypes divided by the size of the smaller repertoire. Repertoire richness was assessed with RTK rarefaction, the Chao1 estimator, and Recon v2.1 estimates of unobserved clonotypes. For all TCRbeta clonotypes obtained by the gDNA method from a handful of donors, generation probabilities were computed with OLGA. This is the immuneACCESS table as TCRdb keeps it, with only in-frame sequences that have V and J called. A part of the clones is gone; compared with another copy, unresolved V genes explain less than half, and the rest is unexplained. The DNA was the basis for D and trimming; V, J and clone size are from that table. The table for this sample lists under 2,500,000 clones; 90% to 96% of them were counted only once. Clones ranked in the top ten supply roughly 0.13% of the sample.

The sample comes from a study of shared clonotypes between healthy human individuals (dated by TCRdb to the early 2020s). A note on the overall study: The cohort included three men and a couple of women between 18 and 49 years of age. The study deeply sequenced blood TCR repertoires of 5 or 6 healthy adults to estimate repertoire size and the extent of clonotype sharing between individuals. Each donor's leukapheresis produced roughly between roughly 0.85 and 9.5 billion PBMCs. Per donor, three plates each were used for CD4 naive and CD4 memory, two for CD8 naive, and one for CD8 memory. Libraries were prepared and TCR repertoires were sequenced by different laboratories using diverse techniques, in order to increase sequencing depth and limit assay-specific biases. Study-wide conclusions, independent of this receptor: Sampling was restricted to blood, and TCR repertoires in tissues likely differ from the TCR repertoires found in blood. Based on pairwise subsampling, the degree of clonotype sharing among donors was expected to be affected by sequencing depth. Incomplete sequencing was indicated by rarefaction of sorted-subset datasets, despite the large sequencing depth. When several donors were compared, the shared fraction of clonotypes was 5% to 6.5% for naive CD4, over 3% for naive CD8, more than 2% for memory CD4, and 0.35% to 0.4% for memory CD8. Clonotypes shared by all four sorted-subset donors showed higher generation probabilities than non-shared clonotypes. Because the study included a small number of donors, the genetic and exposure-history diversity represented was limited. Estimated clonotype richness was generally larger for naive than for memory subsets.

The receptor was derived from a man aged 18 to 29 in good health. Sequenced sample: naive CD4+ T cells sorted from blood. This sample's cell subset or site label indicates: CD45RA+ positively selected.

The nucleotide sequence reads TGTGCCAGCAGGTCAGGGGGCTCAGGGGCCAACGTCCTGACTTTC. Its coded protein is CASRSGGSGANVLTF. The rearrangement combines TRBV6-5 with TRBJ2-6, with TRBD1 matching 8 junction bases. CDR1 is given as MNHEY and CDR2 as SVGAGI, both from the germline V gene. The CDR3 numbers 15 residues from cysteine through phenylalanine. Kept here is only the CDR3 DNA, which spans 45 bases and is read in frame from base 1. From V the trimming removes 6 bases and from J it removes 4 bases, while the gene matches leave 5 bases of the junction unaccounted for.